This T cell receptor beta chain comes out of a study of T cells in Graves' hyperthyroidism and ophthalmopathy. In the study overall: Peripheral blood sampling occurred at initial diagnosis, before any treatment.

The CDR3 covers 19 residues. From germline, CDR1 is SNHLY and CDR2 FYNNEI. The study enrolled patients aged 18 to 65 with newly diagnosed hyperthyroidism of under 2 months' duration. Amplified TCR beta CDR3 regions derived from RNA transcripts. The TCR CDR3 first-round RT-PCR relied on the HTBI primer set. TCRdb called the multiplex PCR reads again in MiXCR, with one record for every CDR3 protein. The sample carries hundreds of thousands of distinct CDR3 sequences, roughly 14% recorded once. Turning to this clonotype: The junction departs from germline at one end; a sequencing error may be responsible.

The sample consisted of blood. The TCR was taken from a woman under 40 with Graves' hyperthyroidism. The chain carries TRBV2 and TRBJ2-4; 10 positions agree with TRBD2. DNA for the CDR3: TGCGCCAGCAGCCAAGAAGGCAGGAGCGGGAGGGCCCGGCAGAACATTCAGTACTTC. It encodes CASSQEGRSGRARQNIQYF. Together with reference TRBV2 and TRBJ2-4, the CDR3 gives the full variable domain: EPEVTQTPSHQVTQMGQEVILRCVPISNHLYFYWYRQILGQKVEFLVSFYNNEISEKSEIFDDQFSVERPDGSNFTLKIRSTKLEDSAMYFCASSQEGRSGRARQNIQYFGAGTRLSVL.